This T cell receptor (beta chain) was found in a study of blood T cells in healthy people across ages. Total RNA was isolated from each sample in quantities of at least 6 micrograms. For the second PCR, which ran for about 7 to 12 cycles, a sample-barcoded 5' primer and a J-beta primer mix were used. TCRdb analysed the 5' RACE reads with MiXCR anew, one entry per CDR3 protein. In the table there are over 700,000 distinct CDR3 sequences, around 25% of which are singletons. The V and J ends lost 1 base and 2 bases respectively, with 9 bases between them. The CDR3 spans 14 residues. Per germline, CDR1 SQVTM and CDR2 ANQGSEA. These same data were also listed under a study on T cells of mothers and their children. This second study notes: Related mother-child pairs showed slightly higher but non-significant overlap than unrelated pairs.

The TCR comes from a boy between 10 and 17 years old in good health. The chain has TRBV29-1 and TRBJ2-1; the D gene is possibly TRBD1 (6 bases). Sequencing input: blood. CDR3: CSVEGQETYNEQFF. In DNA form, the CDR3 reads TGCAGCGTTGAAGGACAGGAAACCTACAATGAGCAGTTCTTC.